The 13 T cell receptor beta chains in this list originate from one sample, sequenced in a study of cytomegalovirus exposure and HLA in healthy donors. Method: immunoSEQ multiplex PCR; TCRdb's copy keeps in-frame clones and lacks some. The sample lists some 65,000 clones; roughly 97% were seen once. Sequenced sample: PBMCs. These TCRs come from a man younger than 35 in good health and CMV-seronegative.

This chain connects TRBV11-3 to TRBJ1-2, with 8 bases lining up with TRBD1. The CDR3 spans 12 residues. CDR1 is SGHNT and CDR2 is YENEEA in the germline V gene. V lost 4 bases, J lost 7 bases, and 2 bases stayed unmatched. The CDR3 DNA reads TGTGCCAGCAGCTATGACAGGGGTGGCTACACCTTC. It codes for CASSYDRGGYTF. Full variable domain (outside the CDR3, taken from reference TRBV11-3 and TRBJ1-2): EAGVVQSPRYKIIEKKQPVAFWCNPISGHNTLYWYLQNLGQGPELLIRYENEEAVDDSQLPKDRFSAERLKGVDSTLKIQPAELGDSAVYLCASSYDRGGYTFGSGTRLTVV.

CDR3 DNA sequence: TGTGCCAGCAGTTTAGGGACAGGGGGCAATCAGCCCCAGCATTTT. Translated: CASSLGTGGNQPQHF. This rearrangement joins TRBV27 to TRBJ1-5; TRBD1 matches 10 bases. CDR3 size: 15 residues. After removal of 2 bases from V and 2 bases from J, the junction contained 0 bases not matched to a gene. Germline loops: CDR1 MNHEY, CDR2 SMNVEV (reference sequence).

The chain recombines TRBV4-1 with TRBJ2-1; a possible D gene is TRBD1 (6 bases). The germline V gene encodes CDR1 MGHRA and CDR2 YSYEKL. Deletions cut 4 bases from V and 5 bases from J, with 12 bases between. The CDR3 is 14 residues long. The chain's CDR3 is CASSRQVDHNEQFF. The CDR3 coding sequence is TGCGCCAGCAGCCGACAGGTTGATCACAATGAGCAGTTCTTC.

V is TRBV9 and J is TRBJ1-4; 8 nucleotides match TRBD1. CDR1 and CDR2 (germline): SGDLS, YYNGEE. J gave up 6 bases and V 4 bases, and 8 bases lay outside the gene matches. The length of the CDR3 is 15 residues. The CDR3 region has the DNA TGTGCCAGCAGCCGACAGGGGAGATCGTATGAAAAACTGTTTTTT. The encoded protein is CASSRQGRSYEKLFF.

The chain couples TRBV7-9 to TRBJ2-1; the D gene is possibly TRBD1 (5 bases). The CDR3 runs to 15 residues. Trimming removed 3 bases from V and 0 bases from J, with 9 bases in between. Per germline, CDR1 SEHNR and CDR2 FQNEAQ (reference sequence). CDR3 residues: CASSFGASSYNEQFF. The CDR3 bases are TGTGCCAGCAGCTTTGGGGCAAGCTCCTACAATGAGCAGTTCTTC.

V is TRBV6-5 and J is TRBJ1-2, with TRBD1 matching over 7 bases. CDR1 and CDR2 (germline): MNHEY, SVGAGI. This CDR3 contains 13 residues. J lost 4 bases, V lost 6 bases, and 5 bases had no gene match. CDR3 region: CASSPRQGYGYTF. The CDR3 DNA reads as TGTGCCAGCAGCCCGAGACAGGGCTATGGCTACACCTTC.

The rearrangement uses TRBV19 and TRBJ1-1; D gene uncertain. The CDR3 is made up of 11 amino acids. From germline, CDR1 is LNHDA and CDR2 SQIVND (reference sequence). The V end was cut by 3 bases, the J end by 4 bases, with 3 bases between. The DNA of the CDR3 is TGTGCCAGTAGTATCGGCACTGAAGCTTTCTTT. Protein sequence: CASSIGTEAFF. The full variable domain, with the rest looked up from reference TRBV19 and TRBJ1-1, is DGGITQSPKYLFRKEGQNVTLSCEQNLNHDAMYWYRQDPGQGLRLIYYSQIVNDFQKGDIAEGYSVSREKKESFPLTVTSAQKNPTAFYLCASSIGTEAFFGQGTRLTVV.

The chain carries TRBV28 and TRBJ2-7; 15 positions agree with TRBD2. Germline V lookup: CDR1 MDHEN, CDR2 SYDVKM. The CDR3 contains 19 residues. Germline trimming cut 4 bases from V and 3 bases from J; bases unmatched to any gene: 13. CDR3 sequence reads: CASSSGLAGGPTPLYEQYF. For the CDR3, the DNA is TGTGCCAGCAGTTCAGGACTAGCGGGAGGGCCGACCCCCCTCTACGAGCAGTACTTC.

This clone was counted only a few times. The CDR3 spells CASSPPGTYEQYF. CDR3 bases: TGCGCCAGCAGCCCTCCAGGTACCTACGAGCAGTACTTC. The chain carries TRBV4-1 and TRBJ2-7; the D is unclear. The CDR3 runs 13 residues. The V and J ends lost 4 bases and 2 bases respectively, with 9 bases between them. Germline V gives CDR1 MGHRA, CDR2 YSYEKL.

V gene TRBV11-2 combines with J gene TRBJ2-7, with D possibly TRBD1 on 7 matching bases. CDR1 and CDR2 from the germline V gene are SGHAT and FQNNGV. V gave up 1 base and J gave up 7 bases, with 20 bases separating them. CDR3 length: 16 residues. CDR3 amino acids: CASSLVIRQGGREQYF. DNA for the CDR3: TGTGCCAGCAGCTTAGTAATCAGACAGGGAGGTCGGGAGCAGTACTTC.

V is TRBV4-1 and J is TRBJ1-1; TRBD1 matches 11 bases. Germline V gene lookup returns CDR1 MGHRA and CDR2 YSYEKL. With V trimmed by 1 base and J by 5 bases, 6 bases remained unmatched. The CDR3 extends over 16 amino acids. In DNA form, the CDR3 reads TGCGCCAGCAGCCAAGTTCGGACAGGGGGCGATACTGAAGCTTTCTTT. It yields the protein CASSQVRTGGDTEAFF.

The table lists this clone with a count of one. This chain connects TRBV29-1 to TRBJ2-3; D may be TRBD1 (6 bases). This CDR3 is built from 14 residues. V was shortened by 7 bases and J by 2 bases, with 16 bases between the two germline ends. Germline assignment: CDR1 SQVTM and CDR2 ANQGSEA. CDR3 loop: CSGKRQEYTDTQYF. CDR3 coding DNA: TGCAGCGGTAAAAGACAGGAGTACACAGATACGCAGTATTTT.

This chain joins TRBV30 and TRBJ1-5, with 8 bases fitting TRBD1. V was pared by 2 bases and J by 0 bases, with 12 bases of the junction left unmatched. Germline V gene lookup returns CDR1 GTSNPN and CDR2 SVGIG (reference sequence). The CDR3 runs to 18 residues. The DNA of the CDR3 is TGTGCCTGGAGTTCGAGGACAGGGTTCAGCGGTAGCAATCAGCCCCAGCATTTT. Amino acids: CAWSSRTGFSGSNQPQHF. The full variable domain, completed using reference TRBV30 and TRBJ1-5, is SQTIHQWPATLVQPVGSPLSLECTVEGTSNPNLYWYRQAAGRGLQLLFYSVGIGQISSEVPQNLSASRPQDRQFILSSKKLLLSDSGFYLCAWSSRTGFSGSNQPQHFGDGTRLSIL.